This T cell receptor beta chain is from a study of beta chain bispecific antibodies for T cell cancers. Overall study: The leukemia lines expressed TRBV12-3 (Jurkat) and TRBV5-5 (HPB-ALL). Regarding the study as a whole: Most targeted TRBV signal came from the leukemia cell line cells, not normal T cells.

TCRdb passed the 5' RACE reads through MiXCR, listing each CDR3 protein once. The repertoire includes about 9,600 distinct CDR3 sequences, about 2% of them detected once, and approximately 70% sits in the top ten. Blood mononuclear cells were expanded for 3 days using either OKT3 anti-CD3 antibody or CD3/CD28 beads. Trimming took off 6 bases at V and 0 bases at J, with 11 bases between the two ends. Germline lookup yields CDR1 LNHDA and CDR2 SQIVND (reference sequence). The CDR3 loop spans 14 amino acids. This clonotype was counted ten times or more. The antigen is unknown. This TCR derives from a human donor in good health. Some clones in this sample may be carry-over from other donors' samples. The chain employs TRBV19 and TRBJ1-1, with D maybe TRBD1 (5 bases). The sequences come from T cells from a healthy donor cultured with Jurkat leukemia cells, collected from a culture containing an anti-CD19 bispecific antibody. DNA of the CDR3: TGTGCCAGTAGCCCGGGACCGTTGAACACTGAAGCTTTCTTT. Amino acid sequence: CASSPGPLNTEAFF. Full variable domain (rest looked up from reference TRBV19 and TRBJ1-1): DGGITQSPKYLFRKEGQNVTLSCEQNLNHDAMYWYRQDPGQGLRLIYYSQIVNDFQKGDIAEGYSVSREKKESFPLTVTSAQKNPTAFYLCASSPGPLNTEAFFGQGTRLTVV.